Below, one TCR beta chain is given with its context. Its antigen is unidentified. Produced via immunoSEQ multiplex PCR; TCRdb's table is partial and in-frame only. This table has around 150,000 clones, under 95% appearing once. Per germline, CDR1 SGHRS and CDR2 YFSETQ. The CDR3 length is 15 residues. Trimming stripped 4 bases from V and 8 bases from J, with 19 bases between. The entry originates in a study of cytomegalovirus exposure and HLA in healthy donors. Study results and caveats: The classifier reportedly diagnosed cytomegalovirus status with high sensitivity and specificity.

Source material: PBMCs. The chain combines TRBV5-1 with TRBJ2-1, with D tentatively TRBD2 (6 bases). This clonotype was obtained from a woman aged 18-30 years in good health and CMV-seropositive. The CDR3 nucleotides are TGCGCCAGCAGCCCCTATCCCGGGGGAGTCGATGAGCAGTTCTTC. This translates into CASSPYPGGVDEQFF.